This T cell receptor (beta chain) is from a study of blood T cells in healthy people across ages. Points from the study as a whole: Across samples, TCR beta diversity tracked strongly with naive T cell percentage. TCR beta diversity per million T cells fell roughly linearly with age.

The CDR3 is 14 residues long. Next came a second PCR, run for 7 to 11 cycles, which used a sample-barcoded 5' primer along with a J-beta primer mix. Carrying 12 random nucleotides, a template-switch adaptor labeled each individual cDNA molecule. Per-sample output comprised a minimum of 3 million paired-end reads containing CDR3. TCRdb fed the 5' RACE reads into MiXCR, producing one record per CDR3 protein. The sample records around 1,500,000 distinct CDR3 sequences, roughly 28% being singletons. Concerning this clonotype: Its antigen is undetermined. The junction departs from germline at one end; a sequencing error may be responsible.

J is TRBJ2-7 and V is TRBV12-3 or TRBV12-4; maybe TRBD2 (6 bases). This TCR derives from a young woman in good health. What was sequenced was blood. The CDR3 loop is CTSSLRDPRDEQYF. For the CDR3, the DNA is TGTACCAGCAGCTTGCGGGACCCACGGGACGAGCAGTACTTC.